These 24 T cell receptor beta chains were all obtained from the same sample, sequenced in a study of T cell responses to AZD1222 COVID-19 vaccine. Only in-frame clones appear in the TCRdb table, and some are missing; sequencing was by immunoSEQ multiplex PCR. Of about 78,000 clones in the sample, about nine tenths were seen once. The sequencing used peripheral blood, collected 28 days after the second AZD1222 dose. These receptors were obtained from an adult who received the AZD1222 COVID-19 vaccine.

This clone was seen once. The chain has TRBV5-5 and TRBJ2-7; possibly TRBD1 for D (5 bases). The CDR3 totals 14 residues. The germline CDR1 and CDR2 sequences are SGHKS and YYEKEE (reference sequence). The ends were cut back, 4 bases at V and 6 bases at J, with 17 bases in the middle. CDR3 DNA sequence: TGTGCCAGCAGCCCCAGGGCCCTTCCTACCGAGCAGTACTTC. It encodes CASSPRALPTEQYF.

The chain recombines TRBV5-5 with TRBJ1-4, with a tentative D call TRBD1 (6 bases). The CDR3 length is 15 residues. The germline V and J ends were trimmed by 4 bases and 2 bases, with 12 bases remaining between them. Germline lookup yields CDR1 SGHKS and CDR2 YYEKEE (reference sequence). The CDR3 bases are TGTGCCAGCAGCCGAGGGACAAATACTAATGAAAAACTGTTTTTT. It codes for CASSRGTNTNEKLFF.

The CDR3 DNA reads TGTGCCAGCAGCTTAGGGACAGCCGGAAACACCATATATTTT. It yields the protein CASSLGTAGNTIYF. The V and J genes are TRBV11-3 and TRBJ1-3, with D possibly matching TRBD1 (6 bases). Germline CDR1 is SGHNT and CDR2 is YENEEA. The CDR3 covers 14 residues. V lost 1 base and J 4 bases, leaving 8 bases between the germline ends.

The chain combines TRBV6-5 with TRBJ1-5; 8 nucleotides line up with TRBD1. The CDR3 totals 15 residues. The germline gives CDR1 MNHEY, CDR2 SVGAGI. The ends lost 4 bases at V and 6 bases at J; junction bases unmatched: 8. The CDR3 reads CASSSGQGAGQPQHF. In DNA form, the CDR3 reads TGTGCCAGCAGTTCTGGGCAGGGGGCTGGTCAGCCCCAGCATTTT.

This chain connects TRBV3-1 (or the pseudogene TRBV3-2) to TRBJ1-1, with D unresolved. Trimming took 3 bases from V and 6 from J, leaving 8 bases between them. Germline CDR1 and CDR2: LGHDT and YNNKEL (reference sequence). This CDR3 is built from 12 residues. Written as DNA, the CDR3 is TGTGCCAGCAGCCATCCCGGGGCTGAAGCTTTCTTT. It codes for CASSHPGAEAFF.

The chain employs TRBV7-9 and TRBJ1-2; D is undetermined. The CDR3 consists of 13 residues. V lost 5 bases to trimming and J lost 0 bases, with 7 bases between them. Germline loops: CDR1 SEHNR, CDR2 FQNEAQ (reference sequence). CDR3 sequence reads: CASSPSSNYGYTF. In DNA form, the CDR3 reads TGTGCCAGCAGCCCGAGTTCTAACTATGGCTACACCTTC.

The V gene is TRBV7-6, the J gene TRBJ2-1; tentative D call: TRBD1 (6 bases). V lost 3 bases and J lost 5, with 11 bases in between. The CDR3 spans 14 residues. Per germline, CDR1 SGHVS and CDR2 FNYEAQ. The CDR3 DNA is TGTGCCAGCAGCTTCTCAGGGGCCAACAATGAGCAGTTCTTC. Translating it yields CASSFSGANNEQFF.

This clone was counted between two and nine times. CDR3 nucleotide sequence: TGCGCCAGCAGCTTTCAAGGGGACGGTGGCTACACCTTC. Translated: CASSFQGDGGYTF. V gene TRBV5-1 combines with J gene TRBJ1-2; D possibly corresponds to TRBD1 (5 bases). The CDR3 loop spans 13 amino acids. The V and J ends lost 2 bases and 7 bases respectively, with 12 bases between them. Germline CDR1 reads SGHRS; CDR2 reads YFSETQ.

The rearrangement uses TRBV5-6 and TRBJ1-2, with D unresolved. Germline-derived CDR1 and CDR2 are SGHDT and YYEEEE. The V end was cut by 0 bases, the J end by 2 bases, with 11 bases between. The CDR3 sequence is 15 residues long. In DNA form, the CDR3 reads TGTGCCAGCAGCTTGGTAGACCGACCGAACTATGGCTACACCTTC. Its protein product is CASSLVDRPNYGYTF.

This clone has just a few counts. The chain recombines TRBV10-3 with TRBJ2-2; perhaps TRBD2 as D (6 bases). The CDR3 contains 16 residues. Germline V CDR1 and CDR2: ENHRY, SYGVKD. V was pared by 3 bases and J by 7 bases, with 18 bases between. The CDR3 is CAISEVIGVSGGELFF. CDR3 coding DNA: TGTGCCATCAGTGAAGTTATAGGGGTTAGCGGCGGGGAGCTGTTTTTT.

The sample holds one count of this clone. This chain uses TRBV5-6 with TRBJ1-1, with TRBD1 matching 7 bases. This CDR3 has 14 residues. The V gene end was trimmed by 5 bases and the J gene end by 4 bases; junction bases not matched to a gene: 8. From germline, CDR1 is SGHDT and CDR2 YYEEEE. The CDR3 reads CASRRQGGGTEAFF. CDR3 DNA sequence: TGTGCCAGCAGGAGACAGGGAGGCGGCACTGAAGCTTTCTTT. Drawing the rest from reference TRBV5-6 and TRBJ1-1, the complete variable domain is DAGVTQSPTHLIKTRGQQVTLRCSPKSGHDTVSWYQQALGQGPQFIFQYYEEEERQRGNFPDRFSGHQFPNYSSELNVNALLLGDSALYLCASRRQGGGTEAFFGQGTRLTVV.

This clone has a single count. The chain links TRBV7-8 to TRBJ2-7, with TRBD2 matching 16 bases. Looked up from germline, CDR1 is SGHVS and CDR2 is FQNEAQ. The ends lost 3 bases at V and 4 bases at J; junction bases unmatched: 3. The CDR3 contains 16 residues. CDR3 sequence: CASSFGTSGGAYEQYF. The CDR3 DNA follows: TGTGCCAGCAGCTTTGGGACTAGCGGGGGGGCTTACGAGCAGTACTTC.

This clone appeared a few times. The V gene is TRBV6-5, the J gene TRBJ2-7, with 8 bases aligning to TRBD1. CDR1 and CDR2 from the germline V gene are MNHEY and SVGAGI. The junction had 7 bases not matched to a gene; V was cut back by 5 bases and J by 1 base. The CDR3 has 15 residues. CDR3 residues: CASSLRTGQSYEQYF. For the CDR3, the DNA is TGTGCCAGCAGTCTCCGGACAGGGCAGTCCTACGAGCAGTACTTC.

This rearrangement joins TRBV29-1 to TRBJ2-7; 9 bases are a match to TRBD1. The CDR3 loop spans 16 amino acids. Trimming removed 1 base from V and 5 bases from J; junction bases left unmatched: 12. The V gene's germline CDR1 is SQVTM and CDR2 ANQGSEA. CDR3 region: CSVEVRREGQGNEQYF. CDR3 nucleotide sequence: TGCAGCGTTGAAGTTCGCCGTGAGGGACAGGGAAACGAGCAGTACTTC.

The V gene is TRBV13, the J gene TRBJ2-5; a weak D match, TRBD1 (6 bases). The V end was cut by 3 bases, the J end by 1 base, with 6 bases between. CDR1 is PRHDT and CDR2 is FYEKMQ in the germline V gene (reference sequence). The CDR3 is 13 amino acids. The chain's CDR3 is CASSFRGQETQYF. As DNA, the CDR3 is TGTGCCAGCAGCTTCAGGGGCCAAGAGACCCAGTACTTC.

The chain links TRBV4-2 to TRBJ2-7; no clear D. The CDR3 extends over 14 amino acids. Germline V gene data show CDR1 as LGHNA and CDR2 as YNFKEQ. The germline V and J ends were trimmed by 1 base and 2 bases, with 9 bases remaining between them. Written as DNA, the CDR3 is TGTGCCAGCAGCCAAGGTGTAGGCCCCTACGAGCAGTACTTC. Amino acid sequence: CASSQGVGPYEQYF.

This clone was counted a single time. The gene calls are TRBV2 and TRBJ2-2; D may be TRBD1 (5 bases). The CDR3 runs 13 residues. V dropped 7 bases and J dropped 5 bases, with 11 bases sitting between them. The germline gives CDR1 SNHLY, CDR2 FYNNEI. The CDR3 here is CASIRGETGELFF. The DNA of the CDR3 is TGTGCCAGCATTAGGGGCGAAACCGGGGAGCTGTTTTTT.

The chain couples TRBV29-1 to TRBJ1-1; 7 nucleotides match TRBD1. The CDR3 contains 16 residues. The germline V gene encodes CDR1 SQVTM and CDR2 ANQGSEA. V was pared by 2 bases and J by 7 bases, with 16 bases of the junction left unmatched. CDR3 sequence reads: CSVERYGQAGGDEAFF. CDR3 DNA: TGCAGCGTTGAAAGGTACGGACAGGCCGGGGGTGATGAAGCTTTCTTT.

This clone showed up just once. This rearrangement joins TRBV19 to TRBJ1-5; D remains ambiguous. Trimming shortened V by 4 bases and J by 4 bases, and 14 bases separated the two germline ends. Germline V gene lookup returns CDR1 LNHDA and CDR2 SQIVND (reference sequence). The CDR3 runs 15 residues. CDR3 sequence: CASSNRVLANQPQHF. The CDR3 DNA follows: TGTGCCAGTAGTAACCGGGTGTTGGCGAATCAGCCCCAGCATTTT.

The J gene is TRBJ1-2, the V gene TRBV6-5; weak D call: TRBD1 (5 bases). V lost 6 bases and J 4 bases, leaving 12 bases between the germline ends. CDR1 is MNHEY, CDR2 SVGAGI, per germline. The CDR3 runs 13 residues. The CDR3 sequence: CASRKQETYGYTF. CDR3 coding DNA: TGTGCCAGCAGGAAACAGGAGACCTATGGCTACACCTTC.

The chain joins TRBV3-1 (or the pseudogene TRBV3-2) to TRBJ2-5; no firm D call. With 1 base removed from V and 3 bases from J, the gap between germline ends came to 9 bases. The CDR3 runs to 14 residues. Looked up from germline, CDR1 is LGHDT and CDR2 is YNNKEL (reference sequence). This chain's CDR3 is CASSQAGRKETQYF. DNA of the CDR3: TGTGCCAGCAGCCAAGCTGGACGGAAAGAGACCCAGTACTTC.

A few counts support this clone. The chain couples TRBV29-1 to TRBJ2-7, with D perhaps TRBD1 or TRBD2 (5 bases each). CDR3 length: 16 residues. Trimming cost V 1 base and J 0 bases, with 16 bases left between them. Germline values: CDR1 SQVTM, CDR2 ANQGSEA. The CDR3 here is CSVEGGKNGDSYEQYF. The DNA of the CDR3 is TGCAGCGTTGAAGGGGGGAAAAACGGGGACTCCTACGAGCAGTACTTC.

The V and J genes are TRBV2 and TRBJ2-3; TRBD1 agrees at 7 bases. The ends lost 7 bases at V and 0 bases at J; junction bases unmatched: 10. This CDR3 contains 16 residues. Per germline, CDR1 SNHLY and CDR2 FYNNEI. The CDR3 DNA reads as TGTGCCAGCACCTACTACGGGACAGAAAGCACAGATACGCAGTATTTT. Its translation: CASTYYGTESTDTQYF. The entire variable domain, with the rest obtained from reference TRBV2 and TRBJ2-3, is as follows: EPEVTQTPSHQVTQMGQEVILRCVPISNHLYFYWYRQILGQKVEFLVSFYNNEISEKSEIFDDQFSVERPDGSNFTLKIRSTKLEDSAMYFCASTYYGTESTDTQYFGPGTRLTVL.

The chain combines TRBV7-2 with TRBJ2-5; D uncertain. Trimming took off 0 bases at V and 4 bases at J, with 9 bases between the two ends. Looked up from germline, CDR1 is SGHTA and CDR2 is FQGNSA. The CDR3 is 14 residues long. CDR3 region: CASSLALRVETQYF. CDR3 in DNA: TGTGCCAGCAGCTTAGCGCTTAGGGTAGAGACCCAGTACTTC. The variable domain in full, with the rest retrieved from reference TRBV7-2 and TRBJ2-5, is GAGVSQSPSNKVTEKGKDVELRCDPISGHTALYWYRQSLGQGLEFLIYFQGNSAPDKSGLPSDRFSAERTGGSVSTLTIQRTQQEDSAVYLCASSLALRVETQYFGPGTRLLVL.